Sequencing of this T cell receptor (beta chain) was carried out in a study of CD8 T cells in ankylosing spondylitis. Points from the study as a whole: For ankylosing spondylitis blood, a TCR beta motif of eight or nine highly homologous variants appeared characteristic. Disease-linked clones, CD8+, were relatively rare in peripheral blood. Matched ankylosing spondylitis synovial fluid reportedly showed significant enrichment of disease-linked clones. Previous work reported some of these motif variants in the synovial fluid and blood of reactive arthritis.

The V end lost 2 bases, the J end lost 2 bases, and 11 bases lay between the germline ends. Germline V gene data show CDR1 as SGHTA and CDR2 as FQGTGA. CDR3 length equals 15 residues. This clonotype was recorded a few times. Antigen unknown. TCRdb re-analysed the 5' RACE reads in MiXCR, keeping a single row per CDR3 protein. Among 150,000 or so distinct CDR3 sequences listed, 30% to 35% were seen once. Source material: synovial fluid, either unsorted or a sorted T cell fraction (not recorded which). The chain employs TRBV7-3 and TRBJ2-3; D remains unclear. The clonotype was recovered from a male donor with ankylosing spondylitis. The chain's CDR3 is CASSLEAKLTDTQYF. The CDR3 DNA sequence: TGTGCCAGCAGCTTAGAAGCCAAGCTCACAGATACGCAGTATTTT.